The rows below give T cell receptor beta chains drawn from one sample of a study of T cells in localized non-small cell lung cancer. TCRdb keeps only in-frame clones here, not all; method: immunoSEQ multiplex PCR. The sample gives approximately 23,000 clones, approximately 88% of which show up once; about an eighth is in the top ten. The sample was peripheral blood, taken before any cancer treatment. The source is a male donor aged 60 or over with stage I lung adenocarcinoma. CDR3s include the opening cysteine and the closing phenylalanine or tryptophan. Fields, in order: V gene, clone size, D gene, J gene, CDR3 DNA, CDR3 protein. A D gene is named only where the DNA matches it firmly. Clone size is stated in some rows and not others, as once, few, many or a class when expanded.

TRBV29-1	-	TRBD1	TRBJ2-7	TGCAGCGTATGGACAGGTGGCGAGCAGTACTTC	CSVWTGGEQYF
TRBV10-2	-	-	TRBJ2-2	TGCGCCAGCAGTGAGTCGATCGTGGGTCGAACCGGGGAGCTGTTTTTT	CASSESIVGRTGELFF
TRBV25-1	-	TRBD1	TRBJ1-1	TGTGCCAGCAGTGGATACAGGGGTACTGAAGCTTTCTTT	CASSGYRGTEAFF
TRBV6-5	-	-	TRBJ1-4	TGTGCCAGCAGTGCGGGACTTTCGAACTATGAAAAACTGTTTTTT	CASSAGLSNYEKLFF
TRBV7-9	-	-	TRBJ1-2	TGTGCCAGCAGCTTGATCGCTAATTATGGCTACACCTTC	CASSLIANYGYTF
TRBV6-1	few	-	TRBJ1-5	TGTGCCAGCAGTGAAGCGTCAGGGAACGGTCAGCCCCAGCATTTT	CASSEASGNGQPQHF
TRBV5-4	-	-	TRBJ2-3	TGTGCCAGCAGCTCCTCCGGTGGAGATACGCAGTATTTT	CASSSSGGDTQYF
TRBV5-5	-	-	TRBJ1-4	TGTGCCAGCAGCTTGGAGGGGGCTAATGAAAAACTGTTTTTT	CASSLEGANEKLFF
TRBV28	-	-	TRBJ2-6	TGTGCCAGCCAGGATGCTGCCAACGTCCTGACTTTC	CASQDAANVLTF
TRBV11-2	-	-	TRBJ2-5	TGTGCCAGCAGCTCCTCAGGAAGGAAAGAGACCCAGTACTTC	CASSSSGRKETQYF
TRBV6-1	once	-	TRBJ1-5	TGTGCCAGCAGTGAAGCGCTTCCAACGGGGGGGCGGGGTAATCAGCCCCAGCATTTT	CASSEALPTGGRGNQPQHF
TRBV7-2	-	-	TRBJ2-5	TGTGCCAGCAGCTTGCGGGGCAGGGAGACCCAGTACTTC	CASSLRGRETQYF
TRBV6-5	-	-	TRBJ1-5	TGTGCCAGCAGTTACTCAGGGGGTGGCAATCAGCCCCAGCATTTT	CASSYSGGGNQPQHF
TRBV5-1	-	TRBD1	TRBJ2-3	TGCGCCAGCAGCACGGGGACAGGGGTGGTTCGAAAGGATACGCAGTATTTT	CASSTGTGVVRKDTQYF
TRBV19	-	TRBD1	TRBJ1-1	TGTGCCAGTAGTATTGGACAGGGCGTGAACACTGAAGCTTTCTTT	CASSIGQGVNTEAFF
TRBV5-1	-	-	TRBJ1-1	TGCGCCAGCAGCTCTCTTGGGGGATTGAACACTGAAGCTTTCTTT	CASSSLGGLNTEAFF
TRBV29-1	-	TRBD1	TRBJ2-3	TGCAGCGTGGCTACAGGGGCGGCGGCAGATACGCAGTATTTT	CSVATGAAADTQYF
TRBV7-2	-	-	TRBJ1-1	TGTGCCAGCAGCTTATACAGGTCGAACACTGAAGCTTTCTTT	CASSLYRSNTEAFF
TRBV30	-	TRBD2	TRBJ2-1	TGTGCCTGGAGTCCGGGACTAGGGGTGCAGTTCTTC	CAWSPGLGVQFF
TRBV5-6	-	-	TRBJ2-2	TGTGCCAGCAGCCTCATGGGAATCGGGGAGCTGCTTTTT	CASSLMGIGELLF
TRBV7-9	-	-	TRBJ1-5	TGTGCCAGCAGCTTCGGCAATCAGCCCCAGCATTTT	CASSFGNQPQHF
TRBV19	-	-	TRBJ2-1	TGTGCCAGTAGTATAGTCGTGGATGTATCCTACAATGAGCAGTTCTTC	CASSIVVDVSYNEQFF
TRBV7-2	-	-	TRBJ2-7	TGTGCCAGCAGCTTCAATCTACAGGAACCCTACGAGCAGTACTTC	CASSFNLQEPYEQYF
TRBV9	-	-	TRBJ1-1	TGTGCCAGCAGCGGGCCAGGGCAGGGCACTGAAGCTTTCTTT	CASSGPGQGTEAFF
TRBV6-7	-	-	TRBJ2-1	TGTGCCCGGCGCACTGAAGCGGGCCGTCTGTATGAGCAGTTCTTC	CARRTEAGRLYEQFF
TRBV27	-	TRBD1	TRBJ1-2	TGTGCCAGCAGTTTCAGGGGGCGCGGAGATGGTGGCTACACCTTC	CASSFRGRGDGGYTF
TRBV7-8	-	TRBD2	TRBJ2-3	TGTGCCAGCAGCCCGGTGATGGCGGGAGTGACAGATACGCAGTATTTT	CASSPVMAGVTDTQYF
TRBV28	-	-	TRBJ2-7	TGTGCCAGCGGCGGCCCCTACGTGGGAGAGCAGTACTTC	CASGGPYVGEQYF
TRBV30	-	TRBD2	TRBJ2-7	TGTGCCTGGGCCGTGAGCGGGAGGCTCCGCGGCGAGCAGTACTTC	CAWAVSGRLRGEQYF